These T cell receptor beta chains were read from a single sample in a study of T cells in Graves' hyperthyroidism and ophthalmopathy. TCRdb recomputed calls from the multiplex PCR reads with MiXCR, one row per CDR3 protein. The data hold about half a million distinct CDR3 sequences, with 22% observed a single time. Sequenced: blood. These receptors were taken from a woman between 65 and 79 years old with Graves' ophthalmopathy. Each CDR3 is given with its conserved first and last residue. The D gene is left open where the match is weak. Some rows mark clone size as missing; the rest say once, few, many or name a class of expanded clone.

D,J,size,V,CDR3,DNA
.,TRBJ2-2,many,TRBV28,CASSSPRGNTGELFF,TGTGCCAGCAGTTCCCCCCGAGGTAACACCGGGGAGCTGTTTTTT
TRBD2,TRBJ2-7,.,TRBV27,CASRRLAGVYEQYF,TGTGCCAGCAGGAGACTAGCGGGAGTCTACGAGCAGTACTTC
.,TRBJ2-7,many,TRBV7-3,CASSLPHFIYEQYF,TGTGCCAGCAGCTTACCTCATTTTATCTACGAGCAGTACTTC
.,TRBJ2-3,once,TRBV30,CAWSPSSDTQYF,TGTGCCTGGAGCCCTTCTAGCGATACGCAGTATTTT
.,TRBJ2-5,many,TRBV12-3/TRBV12-4,CASSVTGGFETQYF,TGTGCCAGCAGCGTGACAGGAGGGTTCGAGACCCAGTACTTC
.,TRBJ1-5,.,TRBV5-5,CASSAGLVGNQPQHF,TGTGCCAGCAGCGCAGGACTGGTAGGCAATCAGCCCCAGCATTTT
.,TRBJ1-2,few,TRBV20-1,CSPSNYGYTF,TGCAGCCCGTCTAACTATGGCTACACCTTC
.,TRBJ1-4,.,TRBV12-3/TRBV12-4,CASEKLFF,TGTGCCAGTGAGAAACTGTTTTTT
.,TRBJ2-5,.,TRBV6-6,CASSYSAVETQYF,TGTGCCAGCAGTTACAGTGCGGTAGAGACCCAGTACTTC
TRBD2,TRBJ2-3,.,TRBV7-9,CASSPLAGAIDTQYF,TGTGCCAGCAGCCCACTAGCGGGAGCGATAGATACGCAGTATTTT
.,TRBJ1-5,.,TRBV24-1,CATSDTAGTQPQHF,TGTGCCACCAGTGATACGGCAGGGACCCAGCCCCAGCATTTT
TRBD2,TRBJ2-7,few,TRBV18,CASSLGLGTYEQYF,TGTGCCAGCTCACTCGGACTAGGGACCTACGAGCAGTACTTC
.,TRBJ2-5,.,TRBV3-1,CASSQYVESAQYF,TGTGCCAGCAGCCAGTACGTAGAGTCGGCCCAGTACTTC
.,TRBJ2-2,.,TRBV5-1,CASSETNTGELFF,TGCGCCAGCAGCGAGACGAACACCGGGGAGCTATTTTTT
.,TRBJ2-7,.,TRBV5-1,CASSSARSYGQYF,TGCGCCAGCAGCTCCGCCCGTTCCTACGGGCAGTACTTC
TRBD1,TRBJ2-1,many,TRBV12-3/TRBV12-4,CASIIQGASYNEQFF,TGTGCCAGCATCATTCAGGGGGCTTCCTACAATGAGCAGTTCTTC
TRBD1,TRBJ2-7,many,TRBV2,CASSVDRGVYEQYF,TGTGCCAGCAGTGTAGACAGGGGGGTCTACGAGCAGTACTTC
TRBD2,TRBJ2-5,.,TRBV29-1,CSVEVLAGNQETQYF,TGCAGCGTTGAAGTATTAGCGGGGAACCAAGAGACCCAGTACTTC
.,TRBJ2-5,few,TRBV24-1,CATSDRGPETQYF,TGTGCCACCAGTGATCGGGGGCCGGAGACCCAGTACTTC
TRBD1,TRBJ2-2,few,TRBV28,CASSLDRGNTGELFF,TGTGCCAGCAGCCTAGACAGGGGGAACACCGGGGAGCTGTTTTTT
TRBD2,TRBJ2-2,.,TRBV30,CAWSPASGLTGELFF,TGTGCCTGGAGTCCGGCTAGCGGGTTGACCGGGGAGCTGTTTTTT
TRBD2,TRBJ2-1,many,TRBV2,CASPLAGVRGSNEQFF,TGTGCCAGCCCCCTAGCGGGAGTCAGGGGGTCCAATGAGCAGTTCTTC
.,TRBJ1-1,many,TRBV2,CASSDGGFPGTEAFF,TGTGCCAGCAGTGATGGGGGCTTCCCGGGCACTGAAGCTTTCTTT
TRBD2,TRBJ2-1,few,TRBV20-1,CSAKIAGVVGRAEQFF,TGCAGTGCTAAAATAGCGGGAGTAGTCGGGCGGGCTGAGCAGTTCTTC
.,TRBJ2-7,.,TRBV6-2/TRBV6-3,CASSSPAGYEQYF,TGTGCCAGCAGTTCCCCCGCTGGATACGAGCAGTACTTC
TRBD1,TRBJ1-1,many,TRBV12-3/TRBV12-4,CASSRQGAGTEAFF,TGTGCCAGCAGTCGACAGGGGGCGGGCACTGAAGCTTTCTTT
TRBD2,TRBJ2-7,.,TRBV6-2/TRBV6-3,CASSLSSGGFYEQYF,TGTGCCAGCAGTTTATCTAGCGGAGGGTTCTACGAGCAGTACTTC
.,TRBJ2-7,.,TRBV28,CASRPAGTLFGQYF,TGTGCCAGCAGACCAGCCGGGACCCTATTCGGGCAGTACTTC
.,TRBJ1-2,.,TRBV5-4,CASSLGGGRGYTF,TGTGCCAGCAGCTTGGGAGGCGGGCGCGGCTACACCTTC
.,TRBJ1-6,.,TRBV28,CASSFRGPSSYNSPLHF,TGTGCCAGCAGTTTTAGAGGGCCGAGCTCCTATAATTCACCCCTCCACTTT
.,TRBJ1-5,.,TRBV29-1,CSVVVGTPSGQPQHF,TGCAGCGTTGTAGTCGGGACCCCAAGCGGGCAGCCCCAGCATTTT
TRBD2,TRBJ2-7,few,TRBV9,CASSETVRAGGQYEQYF,TGTGCCAGCAGCGAGACCGTTAGGGCGGGAGGCCAATACGAGCAGTACTTC
.,TRBJ1-4,few,TRBV6-1,CASKKGEKLFF,TGTGCCAGCAAAAAGGGGGAAAAACTGTTTTTT
.,TRBJ1-5,few,TRBV30,CAWNRMNQPQHF,TGTGCCTGGAATCGGATGAATCAGCCCCAGCATTTT
.,TRBJ2-7,.,TRBV6-1,CAVGGHWEQYF,TGTGCCGTGGGGGGTCACTGGGAGCAGTACTTC
.,TRBJ2-3,few,TRBV2,CASSEDFGLPLYF,TGTGCCAGCAGTGAAGATTTTGGGCTCCCTCTGTATTTT
TRBD2,TRBJ2-5,.,TRBV4-1,CASSHPRGIAGEETQYF,TGCGCCAGCAGCCACCCGAGAGGAATAGCGGGAGAGGAGACCCAGTACTTC
.,TRBJ1-1,.,TRBV27,CASSFRGPNTEAFF,TGTGCCAGCAGTTTTCGGGGTCCGAACACTGAAGCTTTCTTT
TRBD2,TRBJ2-5,.,TRBV7-9,CASSQIAGVEETQYF,TGTGCCAGCAGCCAGATAGCGGGAGTGGAAGAGACCCAGTACTTC
.,TRBJ2-3,.,TRBV6-1,CASRPIDSVLADTQYF,TGTGCCAGCAGACCCATCGACAGTGTTTTGGCAGATACGCAGTATTTT
TRBD1,TRBJ1-1,.,TRBV29-1,CSVSGQGASTEALF,TGCAGCGTATCGGGACAGGGAGCAAGCACTGAAGCTCTCTTT
.,TRBJ2-7,many,TRBV28,CASRGNRWLDEQYF,TGTGCCAGCAGAGGTAACAGGTGGTTGGACGAGCAGTACTTC
.,TRBJ1-5,.,TRBV6-2/TRBV6-3,CASRRQSNQPQHF,TGTGCCAGCAGACGACAGAGCAATCAGCCCCAGCATTTT
.,TRBJ2-7,.,TRBV5-6,CASSEGLSSYEQYF,TGTGCCAGCAGCGAGGGACTCAGCTCCTACGAGCAGTACTTC
TRBD1,TRBJ1-3,few,TRBV6-1,CASSSGGSNTIYF,TGTGCCAGCAGTTCAGGGGGTTCAAACACCATATATTTT
.,TRBJ1-1,few,TRBV5-5,CASSQDLGQAEAFF,TGCGCCAGCAGCCAAGATTTGGGGCAGGCTGAAGCTTTCTTT
TRBD1,TRBJ2-4,many,TRBV11-2,CASSSRGPLAKNIQYF,TGTGCCAGCAGCTCCAGGGGGCCCCTAGCCAAAAACATTCAGTACTTC
.,TRBJ2-7,.,TRBV6-1,CASSPDRKEQYF,TGTGCCAGCAGTCCCGACAGGAAAGAGCAGTACTTC
.,TRBJ1-5,few,TRBV6-1,CASRAGNQPQHF,TGTGCCAGCCGAGCGGGCAATCAGCCCCAGCATTTT
.,TRBJ1-4,.,TRBV7-2,CASSFREKLFF,TGTGCCAGCAGCTTCAGGGAAAAACTGTTTTTT
.,TRBJ2-7,few,TRBV28,CASSILGVGAYEQYF,TGTGCCAGCAGTATCTTAGGGGTGGGCGCCTACGAGCAGTACTTC
TRBD2,TRBJ2-5,few,TRBV7-9,CASSLAPGTSHRPDQETQYF,TGTGCCAGCAGCTTAGCCCCCGGGACTAGCCACAGACCCGATCAAGAGACCCAGTACTTC
.,TRBJ2-1,.,TRBV6-1,CASSTLVGNEQFF,TGTGCCAGCAGTACACTAGTGGGCAATGAGCAGTTCTTC
.,TRBJ2-5,few,TRBV30,CAWSLKETQYF,TGTGCCTGGAGTCTCAAAGAGACCCAGTACTTC
.,TRBJ1-2,many,TRBV12-3/TRBV12-4,CASSLGQAFGYTF,TGTGCCAGCAGTTTAGGGCAGGCCTTCGGCTACACCTTC
TRBD2,TRBJ2-1,.,TRBV30,CAWGLAGNEQFF,TGTGCCTGGGGACTAGCGGGCAATGAGCAGTTCTTC
TRBD2,TRBJ2-1,few,TRBV10-3,CAIGGLAGEGNEQFF,TGTGCCATCGGCGGGCTAGCGGGAGAGGGAAATGAGCAGTTCTTC